This record covers a single TCR beta chain. The CDR3 has 14 amino acids. Germline V gene data show CDR1 as MNHNY and CDR2 as SVGAGI (reference sequence). V was trimmed by 8 bases and J by 0 bases, leaving 13 bases between them. This specimen belongs to a study of T cells in Graves' hyperthyroidism and ophthalmopathy. TCR beta CDR3 region amplification was performed from RNA transcripts. Primed by the HTBI set, a first-round RT-PCR was run on the TCR CDR3. MiXCR, applied by TCRdb to the multiplex PCR reads, yields one record per CDR3 protein. This sample carries around 60,000 distinct CDR3 sequences, about 50% of them seen once, and the ten largest clones take around 11%.

The receptor was isolated from a woman in her twenties or thirties with Graves' ophthalmopathy. Sequencing input: blood. The chain combines TRBV6-6 with TRBJ2-5, with D hard to call. As DNA, the CDR3 is TGTGCCAGCTCCCTCAGGAGCAACCAAGAGACCCAGTACTTC. Translation gives CASSLRSNQETQYF.